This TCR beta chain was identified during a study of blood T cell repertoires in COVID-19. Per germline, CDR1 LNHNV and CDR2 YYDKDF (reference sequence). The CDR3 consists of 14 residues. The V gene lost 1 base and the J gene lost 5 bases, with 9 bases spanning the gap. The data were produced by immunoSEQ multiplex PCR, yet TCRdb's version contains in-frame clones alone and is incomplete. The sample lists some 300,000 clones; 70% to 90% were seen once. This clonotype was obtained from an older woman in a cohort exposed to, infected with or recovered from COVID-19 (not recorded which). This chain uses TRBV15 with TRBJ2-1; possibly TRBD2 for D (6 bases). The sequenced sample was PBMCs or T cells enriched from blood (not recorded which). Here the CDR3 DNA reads TGTGCCACCAGCAGAGGGGGGGTGGACAATGAGCAGTTCTTC. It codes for CATSRGGVDNEQFF.